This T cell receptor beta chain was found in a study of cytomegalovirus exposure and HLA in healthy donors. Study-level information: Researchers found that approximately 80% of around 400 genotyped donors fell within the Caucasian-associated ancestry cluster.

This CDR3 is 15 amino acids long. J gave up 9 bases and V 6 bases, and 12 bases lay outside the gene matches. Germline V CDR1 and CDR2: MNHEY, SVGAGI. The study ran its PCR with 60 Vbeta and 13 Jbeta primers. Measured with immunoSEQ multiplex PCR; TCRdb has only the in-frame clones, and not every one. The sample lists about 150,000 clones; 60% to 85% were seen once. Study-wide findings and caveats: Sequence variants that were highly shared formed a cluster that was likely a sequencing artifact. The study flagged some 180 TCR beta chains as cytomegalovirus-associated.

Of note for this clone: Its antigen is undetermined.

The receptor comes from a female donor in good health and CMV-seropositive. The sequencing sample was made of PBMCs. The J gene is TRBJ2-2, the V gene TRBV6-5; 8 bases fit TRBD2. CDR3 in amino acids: CASRKTGTRAWELFF. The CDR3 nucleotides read TGTGCCAGCAGGAAAACCGGGACTAGAGCGTGGGAGCTGTTTTTT.